One and the same sample provided the 10 T cell receptor beta chains below, sequenced in a study of blood T cell repertoires in COVID-19. Repertoires were generated with immunoSEQ multiplex PCR, while TCRdb's copy carries only in-frame clones and drops some. This sample has a few hundred thousand clones, with 89% found just once. The sequenced sample consisted of peripheral blood. The source is a man aged 35-49 years with acute or convalescent COVID-19.

V and J are TRBV27 and TRBJ2-7, with 7 bases aligning to TRBD2. This CDR3 region has 15 residues. V shed 0 bases and J 4 bases; nucleotides not matched to a gene: 6. Germline V gives CDR1 MNHEY, CDR2 SMNVEV (reference sequence). This CDR3 is CASSLSSGLTYEQYF. The CDR3 region has the DNA TGTGCCAGCAGTTTATCGTCGGGACTAACTTACGAGCAGTACTTC.

The table lists this clone with a count of one. The chain links TRBV7-8 to TRBJ1-2; 10 nucleotides match TRBD1. V lost 5 bases to trimming and J lost 0 bases; unmatched junction nucleotides: 9. Germline loops: CDR1 SGHVS, CDR2 FQNEAQ. This CDR3 has 17 residues. The DNA of the CDR3 is TGTGCCAGCAGCGCAGGGACAGGGGATTCCACTAACTATGGCTACACCTTC. Translated, it gives CASSAGTGDSTNYGYTF. The entire variable domain, with the rest obtained from reference TRBV7-8 and TRBJ1-2, is as follows: GAGVSQSPRYKVAKRGQDVALRCDPISGHVSLFWYQQALGQGPEFLTYFQNEAQLDKSGLPSDRFFAERPEGSVSTLKIQRTQQEDSAVYLCASSAGTGDSTNYGYTFGSGTRLTVV.

V gene TRBV29-1 combines with J gene TRBJ1-2; a weak D match, TRBD1 (6 bases). The V gene's germline CDR1 is SQVTM and CDR2 ANQGSEA. Trimming took 6 bases from V and 2 from J, leaving 13 bases between them. The CDR3 consists of 13 residues. CDR3 coding DNA: TGCAGCGTCGCTACAGGGTCGAACTATGGCTACACCTTC. Translated: CSVATGSNYGYTF.

The V and J genes are TRBV19 and TRBJ1-5; perhaps TRBD1 as D (5 bases). With 5 bases removed from V and 7 bases from J, the gap between germline ends came to 21 bases. Germline-derived CDR1 and CDR2 are LNHDA and SQIVND (reference sequence). The CDR3 has 16 residues. The CDR3 nucleotides are TGTGCCAGTAGTTCCACCCCGGGGGTACGTAAGCAGCCCCAGCATTTT. Protein: CASSSTPGVRKQPQHF.

This chain connects TRBV11-1 to TRBJ1-3; the D gene is possibly TRBD1 (5 bases). With 6 bases removed from V and 4 bases from J, the gap between germline ends came to 16 bases. This CDR3 contains 15 residues. Germline CDR1 and CDR2: SGHAT and FQDESV (reference sequence). The chain's CDR3 is CASSTGDLHGNTIYF. The DNA of the CDR3 is TGTGCCAGCAGTACAGGAGACCTCCACGGAAACACCATATATTTT.

This clone was picked up one time. The chain combines TRBV4-3 with TRBJ2-3; 8 nucleotides line up with TRBD1. Germline loops: CDR1 LGHNA, CDR2 YSLEER. After removal of 2 bases from V and 0 bases from J, the junction contained 1 base not matched to a gene. CDR3 size: 15 residues. CDR3 sequence reads: CASSQQGASTDTQYF. CDR3 coding DNA: TGCGCCAGCAGCCAACAGGGGGCCAGCACAGATACGCAGTATTTT.

On this clone itself: The limits of the CDR3 on the DNA are not certain, so only TCRdb's listed CDR3 is given. The rearrangement links TRBV7-8 to TRBJ2-2; the DNA was not used to check the table's D call, TRBD2. Germline loops: CDR1 SGHVS, CDR2 FQNEAQ. The CDR3 numbers 12 amino acids, ends counted. This CDR3 reads CASSLTFGELFF.

V usage is TRBV5-4 and J usage is TRBJ2-7; D is unclear. CDR3 size: 11 residues. Germline V gives CDR1 SGHNT, CDR2 YYREEE (reference sequence). V shed 2 bases and J shed 4 bases, with 4 bases lying between them. DNA for the CDR3: TGTGCCAGCAGCTTCGGGTACGAGCAGTACTTC. The encoded protein is CASSFGYEQYF.

The V call is TRBV10-2, the J call TRBJ1-6; D is unclear. This CDR3 has 13 residues. Germline V gene sequence: CDR1 WSHSY, CDR2 SAAADI. Trimming removed 6 bases at V and 6 bases at J, with 9 bases between. The chain's CDR3 is CASSTQSNSPLHF. In DNA form, the CDR3 reads TGCGCCAGCAGCACACAGAGTAATTCACCCCTCCACTTT.

This sequence joins TRBV11-2 and TRBJ1-1; TRBD1 matches 8 bases. CDR1 and CDR2 (germline): SGHAT, FQNNGV. The V segment lost 2 bases and the J segment 6 bases; nucleotides outside the gene matches: 5. The CDR3 runs 14 residues. The CDR3 sequence: CASSLQGAISEAFF. The CDR3 DNA reads TGTGCCAGCAGCTTACAGGGGGCGATTTCTGAAGCTTTCTTT. Using reference TRBV11-2 and TRBJ1-1 for the parts outside the CDR3, the full variable domain is EAGVAQSPRYKIIEKRQSVAFWCNPISGHATLYWYQQILGQGPKLLIQFQNNGVVDDSQLPKDRFSAERLKGVDSTLKIQPAKLEDSAVYLCASSLQGAISEAFFGQGTRLTVV.